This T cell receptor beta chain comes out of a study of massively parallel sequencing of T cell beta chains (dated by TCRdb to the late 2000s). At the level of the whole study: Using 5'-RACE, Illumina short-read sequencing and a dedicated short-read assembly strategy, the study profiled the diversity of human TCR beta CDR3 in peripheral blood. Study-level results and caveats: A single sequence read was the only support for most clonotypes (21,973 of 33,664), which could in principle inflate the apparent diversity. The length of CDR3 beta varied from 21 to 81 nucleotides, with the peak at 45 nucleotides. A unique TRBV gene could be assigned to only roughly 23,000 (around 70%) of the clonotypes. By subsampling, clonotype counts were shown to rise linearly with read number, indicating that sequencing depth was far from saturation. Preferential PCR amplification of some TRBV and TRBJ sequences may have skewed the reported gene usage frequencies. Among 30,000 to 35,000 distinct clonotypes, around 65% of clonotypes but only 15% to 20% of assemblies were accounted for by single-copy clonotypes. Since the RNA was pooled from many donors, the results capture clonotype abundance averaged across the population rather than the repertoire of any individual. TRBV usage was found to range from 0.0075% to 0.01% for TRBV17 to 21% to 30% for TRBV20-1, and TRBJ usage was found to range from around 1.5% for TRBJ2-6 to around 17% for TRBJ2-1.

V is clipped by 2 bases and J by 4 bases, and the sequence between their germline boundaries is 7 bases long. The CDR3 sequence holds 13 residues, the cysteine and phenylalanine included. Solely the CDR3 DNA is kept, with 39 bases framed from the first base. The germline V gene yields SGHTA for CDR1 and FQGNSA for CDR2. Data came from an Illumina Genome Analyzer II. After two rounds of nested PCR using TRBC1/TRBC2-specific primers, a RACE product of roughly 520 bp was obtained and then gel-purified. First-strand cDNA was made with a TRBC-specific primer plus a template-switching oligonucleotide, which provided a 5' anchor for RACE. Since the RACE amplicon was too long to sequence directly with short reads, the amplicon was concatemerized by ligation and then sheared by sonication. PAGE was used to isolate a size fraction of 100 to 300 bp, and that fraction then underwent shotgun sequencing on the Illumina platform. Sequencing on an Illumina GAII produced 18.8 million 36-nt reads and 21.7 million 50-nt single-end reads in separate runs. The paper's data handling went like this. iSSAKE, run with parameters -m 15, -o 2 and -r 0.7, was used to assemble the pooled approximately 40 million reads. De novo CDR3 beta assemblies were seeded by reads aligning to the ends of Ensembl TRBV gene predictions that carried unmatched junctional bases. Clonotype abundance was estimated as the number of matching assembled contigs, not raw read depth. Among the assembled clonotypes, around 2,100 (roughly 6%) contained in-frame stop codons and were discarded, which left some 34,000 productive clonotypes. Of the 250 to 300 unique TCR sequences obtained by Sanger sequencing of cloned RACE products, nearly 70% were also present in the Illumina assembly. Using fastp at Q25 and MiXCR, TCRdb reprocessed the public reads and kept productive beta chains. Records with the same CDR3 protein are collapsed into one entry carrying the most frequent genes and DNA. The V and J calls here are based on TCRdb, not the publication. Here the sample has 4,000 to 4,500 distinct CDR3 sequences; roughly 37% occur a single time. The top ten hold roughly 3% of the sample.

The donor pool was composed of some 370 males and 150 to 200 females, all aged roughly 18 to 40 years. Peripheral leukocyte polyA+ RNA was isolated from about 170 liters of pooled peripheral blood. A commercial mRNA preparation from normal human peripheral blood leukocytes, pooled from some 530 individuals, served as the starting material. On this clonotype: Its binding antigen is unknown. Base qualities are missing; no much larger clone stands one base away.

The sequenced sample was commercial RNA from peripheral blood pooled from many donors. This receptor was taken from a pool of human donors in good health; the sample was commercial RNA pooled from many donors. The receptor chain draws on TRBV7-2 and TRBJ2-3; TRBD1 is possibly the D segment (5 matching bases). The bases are TGTGCCAGCAGCTTACGGACATCAGATACGCAGTATTTT. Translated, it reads CASSLRTSDTQYF.